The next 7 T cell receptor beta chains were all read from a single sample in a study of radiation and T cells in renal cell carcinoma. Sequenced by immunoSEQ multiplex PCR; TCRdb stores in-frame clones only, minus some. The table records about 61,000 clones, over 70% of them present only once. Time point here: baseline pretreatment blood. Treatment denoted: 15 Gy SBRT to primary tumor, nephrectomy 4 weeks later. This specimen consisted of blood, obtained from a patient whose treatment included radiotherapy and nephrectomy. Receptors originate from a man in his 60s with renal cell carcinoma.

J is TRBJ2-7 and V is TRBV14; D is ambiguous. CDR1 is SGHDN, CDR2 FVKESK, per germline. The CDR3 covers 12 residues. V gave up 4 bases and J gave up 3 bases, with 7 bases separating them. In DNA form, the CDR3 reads TGTGCCAGCAGCCCCGGCGGCTACGAGCAGTACTTC. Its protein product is CASSPGGYEQYF.

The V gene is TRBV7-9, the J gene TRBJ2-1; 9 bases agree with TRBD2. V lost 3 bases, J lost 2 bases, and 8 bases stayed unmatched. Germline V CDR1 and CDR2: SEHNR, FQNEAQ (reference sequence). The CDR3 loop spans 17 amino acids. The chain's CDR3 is CASSFQAGGAPYNEQFF. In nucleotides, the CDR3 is TGTGCCAGCAGCTTTCAAGCGGGAGGTGCTCCCTACAATGAGCAGTTCTTC.

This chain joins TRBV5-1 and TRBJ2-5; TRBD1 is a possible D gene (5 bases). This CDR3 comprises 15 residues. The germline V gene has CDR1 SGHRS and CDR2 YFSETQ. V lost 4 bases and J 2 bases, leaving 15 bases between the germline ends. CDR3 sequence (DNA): TGCGCCAGCAGCGTTTTTCCAGGGCGGCAAGAGACCCAGTACTTC. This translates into CASSVFPGRQETQYF.

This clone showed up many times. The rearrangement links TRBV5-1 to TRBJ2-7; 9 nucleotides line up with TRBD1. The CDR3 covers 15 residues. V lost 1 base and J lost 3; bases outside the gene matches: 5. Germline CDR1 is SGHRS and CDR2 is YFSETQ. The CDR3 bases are TGCGCCAGCAGCTTGACAGGGGGCGGGAACTACGAGCAGTACTTC. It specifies CASSLTGGGNYEQYF.

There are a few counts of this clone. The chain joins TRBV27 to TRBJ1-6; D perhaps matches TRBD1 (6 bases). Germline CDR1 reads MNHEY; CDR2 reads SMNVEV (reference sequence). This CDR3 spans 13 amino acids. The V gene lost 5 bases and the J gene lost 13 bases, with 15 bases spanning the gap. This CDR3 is CASSPGGFSPLHF. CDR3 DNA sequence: TGTGCCAGCAGTCCCGGGGGCTTCTCCCCCCTCCACTTT.

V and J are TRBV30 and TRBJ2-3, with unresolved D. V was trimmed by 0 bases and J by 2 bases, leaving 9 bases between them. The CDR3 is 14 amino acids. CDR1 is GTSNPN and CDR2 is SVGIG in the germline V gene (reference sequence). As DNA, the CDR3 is TGTGCCTGGAGTGTACGAGCACACACAGATACGCAGTATTTT. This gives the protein CAWSVRAHTDTQYF.

Here the CDR3 DNA reads TGTGCCAGCAGCTCCGGGACTAGCGGGGCCAATGAGCAGTTCTTC. Translation gives CASSSGTSGANEQFF. This chain links TRBV7-8 with TRBJ2-1, with TRBD2 matching over 13 bases. The ends lost 4 bases at V and 6 bases at J; junction bases unmatched: 3. This CDR3 region has 15 residues. In germline, CDR1 is SGHVS, CDR2 FQNEAQ.